Below, 10 T cell receptor beta chains from the same sample are listed, as sequenced in a study of blood T cell repertoires in COVID-19. Produced via immunoSEQ multiplex PCR; TCRdb's table is partial and in-frame only. The sample lists about 55,000 clones, roughly 85% seen once, with approximately 11% in the top ten. Sequencing was done on a sample of peripheral blood. These receptors were taken from a human donor in a cohort sampled during active COVID-19.

With regard to this clone: Other DNA sequences in the same sample also yield this CDR3. This chain joins TRBV10-3 and TRBJ2-1, with D possibly TRBD2 on 5 matching bases. Between the trimmed V and J ends, which lost 2 bases and 0 bases, there was a span of 5 bases. The CDR3 covers 14 residues. The germline gives CDR1 ENHRY, CDR2 SYGVKD. DNA of the CDR3: TGTGCCATCAGTGAGACTAGCTCCTACAATGAGCAGTTCTTC. This translates into CAISETSSYNEQFF.

The V call is TRBV18, the J call TRBJ2-7; tentative D call: TRBD2 (6 bases). The CDR3 is made up of 11 amino acids. Trimming removed 6 bases from V and 7 bases from J, with 10 bases in between. The germline gives CDR1 KGHSH, CDR2 LQKENI. For the CDR3, the DNA is TGTGCCAGCTCCCCCGGAGGGGAGCAGTACTTC. Translation: CASSPGGEQYF.

The chain employs TRBV11-1 and TRBJ2-7, with 7 nucleotides matching TRBD2. This CDR3 has 14 residues. Losses at the gene ends were 3 bases for V and 2 bases for J; bases not matched to a gene: 4. The germline V gene encodes CDR1 SGHAT and CDR2 FQDESV (reference sequence). The CDR3 nucleotides read TGTGCCAGCAGCTTGGGACTATCCCCCTACGAGCAGTACTTC. Its protein is CASSLGLSPYEQYF.

The J gene is TRBJ2-1, the V gene TRBV7-2; 15 nucleotides line up with TRBD2. V gave up 1 base and J gave up 5 bases; unmatched junction bases: 6. This CDR3 has 18 amino acids. Germline CDR1 SGHTA, CDR2 FQGNSA. The CDR3 loop reads CASSLEGTSGRYNNEQFF. Here the CDR3 DNA reads TGTGCCAGCAGCTTAGAGGGGACTAGCGGGAGGTACAACAATGAGCAGTTCTTC. Full variable domain (remainder filled in from reference TRBV7-2 and TRBJ2-1): GAGVSQSPSNKVTEKGKDVELRCDPISGHTALYWYRQSLGQGLEFLIYFQGNSAPDKSGLPSDRFSAERTGGSVSTLTIQRTQQEDSAVYLCASSLEGTSGRYNNEQFFGPGTRLTVL.

The CDR3 here is CASSLFGQGATDYGYTF. The CDR3 nucleotides read TGTGCCAGCAGCTTATTTGGCCAGGGGGCGACCGACTATGGCTACACCTTC. The genes are TRBV11-2 and TRBJ1-2, with 8 bases fitting TRBD1. CDR1 is SGHAT, CDR2 FQNNGV, per germline. V was pared by 2 bases and J by 3 bases, with 11 bases of the junction left unmatched. This CDR3 is built from 17 residues. Together with reference TRBV11-2 and TRBJ1-2, the CDR3 gives the full variable domain: EAGVAQSPRYKIIEKRQSVAFWCNPISGHATLYWYQQILGQGPKLLIQFQNNGVVDDSQLPKDRFSAERLKGVDSTLKIQPAKLEDSAVYLCASSLFGQGATDYGYTFGSGTRLTVV.

The chain uses TRBV5-6 and TRBJ2-5, with TRBD1 matching over 9 bases. The CDR3 contains 13 residues. Germline-derived CDR1 and CDR2 are SGHDT and YYEEEE. V shed 5 bases, J shed 4 bases, and the junction held 3 bases outside the gene matches. CDR3 in DNA: TGTGCCAGCAGTCGGGACAGGGTAGAGACCCAGTACTTC. Translating gives CASSRDRVETQYF.

The DNA of the CDR3 is TGTGCCTGGAGCGGGCTCCCCGGGACTAGAAATCGTGGGCAGTACTTC. This gives the protein CAWSGLPGTRNRGQYF. This chain connects TRBV30 to TRBJ2-7; TRBD2 matches 8 bases. The junction had 19 bases not matched to a gene; V was cut back by 3 bases and J by 9 bases. The CDR3 spans 16 residues. Germline-derived CDR1 and CDR2 are GTSNPN and SVGIG (reference sequence).

The chain recombines TRBV2 with TRBJ1-4; D gene uncertain. The length of the CDR3 is 15 residues. The V gene lost 5 bases and the J gene lost 8 bases, with 18 bases spanning the gap. Germline CDR1 SNHLY, CDR2 FYNNEI. DNA for the CDR3: TGTGCCAGCAGTCGGGGTTCCACCCGGGGAGAAAAACTGTTTTTT. Protein sequence: CASSRGSTRGEKLFF.

In its sample, this clone was seen a few times. The chain recombines TRBV9 with TRBJ2-2; D may be TRBD1 (6 bases). V was pared by 4 bases and J by 0 bases, with 10 bases between. Germline V gene lookup returns CDR1 SGDLS and CDR2 YYNGEE. The CDR3 is 15 amino acids. CDR3 DNA: TGTGCCAGCAGCCAGGGACACGCGAACACCGGGGAGCTGTTTTTT. Translating it yields CASSQGHANTGELFF.

The CDR3: CASSPPLAERNQETQYF. The CDR3 coding sequence is TGTGCCAGCAGCCCCCCCCTAGCGGAGAGAAACCAAGAGACCCAGTACTTC. V usage is TRBV5-6 and J usage is TRBJ2-5; 7 bases agree with TRBD2. The CDR3 length is 17 residues. Germline loops: CDR1 SGHDT, CDR2 YYEEEE. V gave up 4 bases and J gave up 0 bases; unmatched junction bases: 12.